Included here is one T cell receptor beta chain sequence, with context. Its antigen is unknown. The data stem from a study of T cell clusters in autoimmune cytopenias. General observations from the study: Physiological T cell clusters of healthy donors were apparently absent in primary autoimmune cytopenia patients.

The CDR3 sequence is 12 residues long. Germline CDR1 MDHEN, CDR2 SYDVKM. TRB was amplified by touch-down multiplex PCR, primer pools A and B combined. Each CDR3 protein gets one entry in TCRdb, which reprocessed the multiplex PCR reads and gives no DNA. The sample table sets out more than 2,500 distinct CDR3 sequences. Some 38,000 genome equivalents of blood DNA were amplified for TRB. The gene calls are TRBV28 and TRBJ1-2; with no DNA, the TCRdb D assignment of TRBD1 cannot be verified. The sample consisted of peripheral blood. The receptor was isolated from a human donor with an autoimmune cytopenia or autoimmune hepatitis (not recorded which). CDR3 loop: CASTEGARGYTF.